A selection of T cell receptor beta chains follows, all from one sample in a study of shared clonotypes between healthy human individuals. The repertoire was sequenced with immunoSEQ multiplex PCR; TCRdb's copy has only in-frame clones and lacks some. The sample consists of hundreds of thousands of clones, roughly 98% of them appearing once. Sequenced sample: naive CD8+ T cells sorted from blood. Receptors were obtained from a young man in good health. The CDR3 runs from the conserved cysteine through the conserved F or W. A D gene is named only where the DNA matches it firmly. Some rows mark clone size as missing; the rest say once, few, many or name a class of expanded clone.

TRBJ1-2	TRBV29-1	NA	NA	CSVAGTDYGYTF	TGCAGCGTGGCCGGGACGGACTATGGCTACACCTTC
TRBJ1-2	TRBV6-5	NA	NA	CASSYSAREYGYTF	TGTGCCAGCAGTTACTCGGCCCGAGAATATGGCTACACCTTC
TRBJ1-1	TRBV6-5	once	NA	CASKRNNLDRAFF	TGTGCCAGCAAACGGAACAATCTCGATCGAGCTTTCTTT
TRBJ2-1	TRBV10-3	NA	NA	CAISESNLGGTYNEQFF	TGTGCCATCAGTGAGTCGAATTTGGGAGGTACCTACAATGAGCAGTTCTTC
TRBJ2-3	TRBV5-1	NA	NA	CASFNPTSRHSTDTQYF	TGCGCCAGCTTTAATCCCACTAGCCGCCATAGCACAGATACGCAGTATTTT
TRBJ2-3	TRBV28	NA	TRBD2	CASSLGTSSGTDTQYF	TGTGCCAGCAGTTTAGGGACTAGTTCTGGCACAGATACGCAGTATTTT
TRBJ2-3	TRBV4-1	NA	TRBD2	CASSQTSGRPNTQYF	TGCGCCAGCAGCCAAACTAGCGGGAGGCCTAATACGCAGTATTTT
TRBJ2-7	TRBV18	NA	NA	CASSPPQRAGEQYF	TGTGCCAGCTCACCACCTCAGAGGGCTGGGGAGCAGTACTTC
TRBJ2-7	TRBV4-1	NA	NA	CASSQDLSFYEQYF	TGCGCCAGCAGCCAAGATCTGAGTTTTTACGAGCAGTACTTC
TRBJ2-7	TRBV14	NA	NA	CASSQDPEIRFYEQYF	TGTGCCAGCAGCCAAGATCCCGAGATCAGATTTTACGAGCAGTACTTC
TRBJ2-1	TRBV15	NA	NA	CATSRDRGPVRVQFF	TGTGCCACCAGCAGAGATCGTGGTCCAGTTAGGGTGCAGTTCTTC
TRBJ2-1	TRBV7-3	NA	NA	CASSLIPSSYNEQFF	TGTGCCAGCAGCCTCATTCCCAGCTCCTACAATGAGCAGTTCTTC
TRBJ2-1	TRBV5-1	NA	TRBD2	CASSPPGTSAYNEQFF	TGCGCCAGCAGCCCCCCTGGGACTAGCGCATACAATGAGCAGTTCTTC
TRBJ2-1	TRBV9	NA	NA	CASGEPGRNLNEQFF	TGTGCCAGCGGAGAGCCGGGTCGCAACCTCAATGAGCAGTTCTTC
TRBJ2-7	TRBV2	NA	TRBD1	CATSGFGTVTYEQYF	TGTGCCACCTCGGGGTTCGGGACAGTAACCTACGAGCAGTACTTC
TRBJ2-7	TRBV27	NA	TRBD2	CASSLSSGITYEQYF	TGTGCCAGCAGTTTATCCAGCGGGATCACCTACGAGCAGTACTTC
TRBJ2-1	TRBV4-2	once	NA	CASSRGFRDSLTYNEQFF	TGTGCCAGCAGCCGAGGGTTTAGGGACTCCTTGACTTACAATGAGCAGTTCTTC
TRBJ2-5	TRBV19	NA	NA	CASSVGVGYQETQYF	TGTGCCAGTAGTGTAGGGGTGGGGTACCAAGAGACCCAGTACTTC
TRBJ2-3	TRBV7-2	NA	TRBD2	CASSVGLAEITDTQYF	TGTGCCAGCAGCGTCGGACTAGCGGAAATCACAGATACGCAGTATTTT
TRBJ1-4	TRBV25-1	NA	NA	CASTELSGTNEKLFF	TGTGCCAGCACCGAGTTGTCGGGAACTAATGAAAAACTGTTTTTT
TRBJ2-7	TRBV28	NA	NA	CASSFSDGGPAYEQYF	TGTGCCAGCAGTTTCAGCGATGGAGGGCCCGCCTACGAGCAGTACTTC
TRBJ2-7	TRBV6-5	NA	NA	CASSFRGPYEQYF	TGTGCCAGCAGTTTCAGGGGTCCCTACGAGCAGTACTTC
TRBJ2-1	TRBV7-2	once	TRBD2	CASSLVAGVGNEQFF	TGTGCCAGCAGCTTAGTAGCGGGAGTCGGCAATGAGCAGTTCTTC
TRBJ2-1	TRBV4-1	NA	NA	CASSLRLGNEQFF	TGCGCCAGCAGCCTTCGACTAGGGAATGAGCAGTTCTTC
TRBJ1-4	TRBV5-1	NA	NA	CASSFLSMLEKLFF	TGCGCCAGCAGCTTCCTTTCCATGCTTGAAAAACTGTTTTTT
TRBJ2-6	TRBV29-1	NA	NA	CSARSQGLTGANVLTF	TGCAGCGCCCGTTCGCAAGGGTTAACCGGGGCCAACGTCCTGACTTTC
TRBJ2-5	TRBV28	NA	NA	CASSSGRIDQETQYF	TGTGCCAGCAGCTCGGGACGTATAGATCAAGAGACCCAGTACTTC
TRBJ2-7	TRBV10-2	NA	TRBD1	CASSESVGQGSYEQYF	TGCGCCAGCAGTGAGTCGGTGGGACAGGGATCCTACGAGCAGTACTTC
TRBJ1-3	TRBV7-8	NA	NA	CASSSGGTGNTIYF	TGTGCCAGCAGCTCCGGGGGAACTGGAAACACCATATATTTT
TRBJ2-2	TRBV5-1	few	NA	CASTDLTALTGELFF	TGCGCCAGCACGGACTTGACAGCGCTCACCGGGGAGCTGTTTTTT
TRBJ2-3	TRBV18	NA	TRBD1	CASSTVQGSDTQYF	TGTGCCAGCTCAACTGTACAGGGGTCGGATACGCAGTATTTT
TRBJ2-5	TRBV6-5	NA	NA	CATAEGETQYF	TGTGCCACCGCAGAGGGAGAGACCCAGTACTTC